This passage covers 8 T cell receptor beta chains from one sample sequenced in a study of T cells in Graves' hyperthyroidism and ophthalmopathy. TCR beta CDR3 sequences were amplified from RNA transcripts. A first-round RT-PCR of the TCR CDR3 used the HTBI primer set. TCRdb redid the calling of the multiplex PCR reads with MiXCR, one entry per CDR3 protein. The repertoire has around 600,000 distinct CDR3 sequences, 14% of them found once; the top ten carry around an eighth. Source material: blood. The origin of the receptors is a woman aged 50 to 60 with Graves' ophthalmopathy.

A remark on this clonotype: This clone may be a read error of a much larger clone one base away. The chain joins TRBV3-1 to TRBJ2-7, with TRBD1 matching over 7 bases. CDR3 length equals 15 residues. Germline lookup yields CDR1 LGHDT and CDR2 YNNKEL (reference sequence). The CDR3 nucleotides are TGTGCCAGCAGCCAAGGAAATGGACAGGTCTACGAGCAGCACTTC. It translates to CASSQGNGQVYEQHF.

This clonotype has a count of ten or more. The rearrangement uses TRBV29-1 and TRBJ1-2; D remains ambiguous. CDR3 length: 12 amino acids. The germline V gene encodes CDR1 SQVTM and CDR2 ANQGSEA. The V end lost 2 bases, the J end lost 2 bases, and 6 bases lay between the germline ends. The CDR3 region has the DNA TGCAGCGTTGAAAGGCAGAACTATGGCTACACCTTC. Protein: CSVERQNYGYTF.

This clonotype has a count of ten or more. J is TRBJ2-7 and V is TRBV20-1; TRBD2 agrees at 9 bases. V was pared by 4 bases and J by 1 base, with 11 bases of the junction left unmatched. Germline V gene sequence: CDR1 DFQATT, CDR2 SNEGSKA (reference sequence). This CDR3 is built from 16 residues. The CDR3 DNA sequence: TGCAGTGCTATTAGCGGGAGTGGCCGAGGGTCCTACGAGCAGTACTTC. Translation: CSAISGSGRGSYEQYF.

This clonotype turned up a few times. The chain joins TRBV6-2 or TRBV6-3 to TRBJ2-1, with 11 bases identical to TRBD2. The CDR3 has 22 residues. The trim removed 2 bases at V and 1 base at J, leaving 19 bases unmatched. The germline V gene encodes CDR1 MNHEY and CDR2 SVGEGT. The CDR3 loop is CASSYPRRRLAGLHKSYNEQFF. The CDR3 bases are TGTGCCAGCAGTTACCCACGGCGAAGACTAGCGGGACTACATAAATCCTACAATGAGCAGTTCTTC.

This chain links TRBV27 with TRBJ1-1; possibly TRBD1 for D (5 bases). The V and J ends lost 3 bases and 10 bases respectively, with 12 bases between them. Germline V gives CDR1 MNHEY, CDR2 SMNVEV (reference sequence). CDR3 length: 12 residues. The CDR3 spells CASSFFGGLAFF. The DNA for the CDR3 is TGTGCCAGCAGTTTTTTTGGGGGTTTAGCTTTCTTT.

This clonotype was seen many times. The V gene is TRBV12-3 or TRBV12-4, the J gene TRBJ2-2; 7 bases line up with TRBD2. This CDR3 has 15 amino acids. Trimming cost V 2 bases and J 0 bases; bases outside gene matches: 0. The CDR3 nucleotides read TGTGCCAGCAGTTTACTAGCGGCGAACACCGGGGAGCTGTTTTTT. Amino acids: CASSLLAANTGELFF.

This clonotype was observed many times. This chain links TRBV15 with TRBJ1-5, with D tentatively TRBD1 (5 bases). CDR1 and CDR2 from the germline V gene are LNHNV and YYDKDF (reference sequence). The CDR3 runs to 17 residues. V lost 4 bases and J lost 3, with 19 bases in between. Here the CDR3 DNA reads TGTGCCACCAGCAAGAGGATCCTGGGGGGGATCAATCAGCCCCAGCATTTT. Its translation: CATSKRILGGINQPQHF.

This clonotype has at least ten counts. The rearrangement links TRBV28 to TRBJ1-1, with TRBD1 identical over 9 bases. Germline V gene lookup returns CDR1 MDHEN and CDR2 SYDVKM. V shed 3 bases, J shed 6 bases, and the junction held 11 bases outside the gene matches. The CDR3 is 16 residues long. The CDR3 spells CASSFGRDRAIPEAFF. The DNA of the CDR3 is TGTGCCAGCAGTTTCGGAAGGGACAGGGCAATCCCTGAAGCTTTCTTT. The whole variable domain, remainder taken from reference TRBV28 and TRBJ1-1, is DVKVTQSSRYLVKRTGEKVFLECVQDMDHENMFWYRQDPGLGLRLIYFSYDVKMKEKGDIPEGYSVSREKKERFSLILESASTNQTSMYLCASSFGRDRAIPEAFFGQGTRLTVV.